This T cell receptor (beta chain) is from a study of early T cells in non-severe SARS-CoV-2 infection. Study as a whole: RNA in bulk from unsorted whole blood was sequenced, and chains were unpaired. Overall study results and limits: The study's VDJdb matching favored anti-spike CD8 responses and missed private and CD4 specificities.

V was clipped by 3 bases and J by 3 bases, with 6 bases between them. The CDR3 is 12 amino acids. Germline lookup yields CDR1 LGHDT and CDR2 YNNKEL (reference sequence). This clonotype has only a few counts. Its antigen is not identified. Unique molecular identifiers (one per individual cDNA molecule) were attached. TCRdb re-analysed the 5' RACE reads in MiXCR, keeping a single row per CDR3 protein. This table holds around 100,000 distinct CDR3 sequences, approximately 14% found once. The TCR comes from an adult who was a healthcare worker with PCR-confirmed SARS-CoV-2 infection or an uninfected control (not recorded which). The chain is built from TRBV3-1 and TRBJ2-7, with D unclear. Input material: whole blood. As DNA, the CDR3 is TGTGCCAGCAGCCAGGTGGTCTACGAGCAGTACTTC. It encodes CASSQVVYEQYF.